This T cell receptor (beta chain) originates from a study of cytomegalovirus exposure and HLA in healthy donors. Study conclusions and caveats: TCR beta chains numbering some 160 were designated cytomegalovirus-associated.

There are 15 residues in the CDR3. Trimming removed 4 bases from V and 4 bases from J, with 14 bases in between. From germline, CDR1 is SGHNT and CDR2 YYREEE (reference sequence). In the PCR, 60 Vbeta and 13 Jbeta primers were used. Sequencing was performed with immunoSEQ multiplex PCR; in TCRdb, only in-frame clones are kept and a portion is missing. The sample yields 110,000 or so clones, 60% to 80% seen once. A word on this clone: Antigen unknown.

The clonotype comes from a woman in her twenties or thirties in good health and CMV-seropositive. The sample was PBMCs. The V gene is TRBV5-4, the J gene TRBJ2-2; a weak D match, TRBD2 (5 bases). CDR3 sequence: CASSLFGGSTGELFF. The CDR3 DNA is TGTGCCAGCAGCCTTTTTGGTGGGAGCACCGGGGAGCTGTTTTTT. Full variable domain (outside the CDR3, taken from reference TRBV5-4 and TRBJ2-2): ETGVTQSPTHLIKTRGQQVTLRCSSQSGHNTVSWYQQALGQGPQFIFQYYREEENGRGNFPPRFSGLQFPNYSSELNVNALELDDSALYLCASSLFGGSTGELFFGEGSRLTVL.